This TCR beta chain was recorded in a study of blood T cell repertoires in COVID-19. Study at large: Spain, Italy and the United States supplied samples that represented acute and convalescent COVID-19. PBMCs, B-cell-depleted T cells, or T cells provided the cDNA or gDNA that made up the material.

The CDR3 loop spans 14 amino acids. CDR1 SGHDN and CDR2 FVKESK come from the germline V gene. V gave up 0 bases and J gave up 5 bases, with 11 bases separating them. Per the authors' pipeline: Estimation of nucleated cell counts relied on the amplification of reference gene primers. Sequencing used immunoSEQ multiplex PCR; TCRdb keeps in-frame clones, though not all of them. Clone size and V and J calls were adopted from that table, with D and trimming inferred from the DNA. This sample has approximately 40,000 clones, with roughly 87% found just once. The sequence derives from a man aged 55-75 years with acute or convalescent COVID-19. V gene TRBV14 combines with J gene TRBJ2-7; D is unresolved. Material for sequencing was peripheral blood. The CDR3 nucleotides read TGTGCCAGCAGCCAAGAATACGGGTTCCACGAGCAGTACTTC. Protein sequence: CASSQEYGFHEQYF.